The 31 T cell receptor beta chains listed next were all sequenced from one sample in a study of control samples from healthy donors and cancer patients. Generated by immunoSEQ multiplex PCR, the TCRdb table keeps only in-frame clones and is missing some. The sample records approximately 100,000 clones, 65% to 85% being singletons. Material for sequencing was PBMCs. These receptors were taken from a man between 65 and 79 years old with lung cancer.

The chain has TRBV7-3 and TRBJ2-5; 7 bases fit TRBD1. This CDR3 has 15 residues. Germline CDR1 SGHTA, CDR2 FQGTGA. With V trimmed by 5 bases and J by 4 bases, 10 bases remained unmatched. This chain's CDR3 is CASSATGNGRETQYF. DNA of the CDR3: TGTGCCAGCAGCGCGACAGGGAATGGCAGAGAGACCCAGTACTTC.

The V call is TRBV29-1, the J call TRBJ1-2; 10 bases map to TRBD1. The ends lost 7 bases at V and 8 bases at J; junction bases unmatched: 10. Germline CDR1 and CDR2: SQVTM and ANQGSEA. The CDR3 runs 13 residues. The CDR3 here is CSADMDRGEGYTF. The DNA of the CDR3 is TGCAGCGCCGACATGGACAGGGGGGAGGGCTACACCTTC.

This chain links TRBV5-4 with TRBJ2-7; the D call may be TRBD1 or TRBD2 (6 bases each). From germline, CDR1 is SGHNT and CDR2 YYREEE (reference sequence). CDR3 length equals 13 residues. Deletions cut 10 bases from V and 2 bases from J, with 16 bases between. CDR3 loop: CAVGAGLTYEQYF. The CDR3 region has the DNA TGTGCCGTGGGGGCGGGGTTAACCTACGAGCAGTACTTC.

The chain couples TRBV30 to TRBJ2-5; perhaps TRBD2 as D (6 bases). V was clipped by 1 base and J by 5 bases, with 8 bases between them. Germline CDR1 GTSNPN, CDR2 SVGIG (reference sequence). The CDR3 runs to 12 residues. Here the CDR3 DNA reads TGTGCCTGGAGTGGTGGGGGGGAGACCCAGTACTTC. Its protein is CAWSGGGETQYF.

This clone was recorded a few times. This chain uses TRBV10-1 with TRBJ2-1; 14 positions match TRBD2. CDR3 size: 19 residues. Losses at the gene ends were 3 bases for V and 0 bases for J; bases not matched to a gene: 7. The germline gives CDR1 WNHNN, CDR2 SYGVQD (reference sequence). CDR3 loop: CASSDLTSGGAISYNEQFF. Written as DNA, the CDR3 is TGCGCCAGCAGTGACCTGACTAGCGGGGGGGCCATCTCCTACAATGAGCAGTTCTTC.

The chain combines TRBV5-5 with TRBJ2-7, with 12 bases matching TRBD1. This CDR3 has 15 residues. Trimming removed 4 bases from V and 4 bases from J; junction bases left unmatched: 6. Germline V CDR1 and CDR2: SGHKS, YYEKEE (reference sequence). CDR3 bases: TGTGCCAGCAGCCCTGCGGGACAGGGGGCTTACGAGCAGTACTTC. Its protein is CASSPAGQGAYEQYF.

The chain uses TRBV19 and TRBJ1-5, with TRBD1 as a possible D gene (6 bases). V shed 8 bases and J shed 5 bases, with 16 bases lying between them. CDR3 length equals 14 residues. Germline V gene lookup returns CDR1 LNHDA and CDR2 SQIVND (reference sequence). DNA of the CDR3: TGTGCCAGTCGTGGACAGTGGGGGGATCAGCCCCAGCATTTT. It codes for CASRGQWGDQPQHF. The whole variable domain, remainder taken from reference TRBV19 and TRBJ1-5, is DGGITQSPKYLFRKEGQNVTLSCEQNLNHDAMYWYRQDPGQGLRLIYYSQIVNDFQKGDIAEGYSVSREKKESFPLTVTSAQKNPTAFYLCASRGQWGDQPQHFGDGTRLSIL.

The sample holds one count of this clone. The rearrangement uses TRBV30 and TRBJ1-1; weak D call: TRBD1 (5 bases). The CDR3 totals 15 residues. V dropped 4 bases and J dropped 1 base, with 16 bases sitting between them. The V gene's germline CDR1 is GTSNPN and CDR2 SVGIG (reference sequence). The CDR3 is CAWNRGQGWNTEAFF. Here the CDR3 DNA reads TGTGCCTGGAACCGAGGGCAGGGATGGAACACTGAAGCTTTCTTT.

The V and J genes are TRBV7-6 and TRBJ1-5; 9 bases match TRBD1. With 5 bases clipped from V and 5 bases from J, the junction kept 7 bases outside the gene matches. The germline V gene encodes CDR1 SGHVS and CDR2 FNYEAQ. The CDR3 extends over 15 amino acids. CDR3 in amino acids: CASSMGQGKDQPQHF. The CDR3, as DNA: TGTGCCAGCAGCATGGGACAGGGTAAGGATCAGCCCCAGCATTTT.

V and J are TRBV30 and TRBJ1-2; the D is unclear. V lost 2 bases and J 2 bases, leaving 6 bases between the germline ends. The CDR3 totals 12 residues. The germline CDR1 and CDR2 sequences are GTSNPN and SVGIG (reference sequence). Written as DNA, the CDR3 is TGTGCCTGGAGTCGGGGAAACTATGGCTACACCTTC. This sequence encodes CAWSRGNYGYTF.

The chain links TRBV5-4 to TRBJ1-2; 7 bases map to TRBD1. V shed 2 bases, J shed 4 bases, and the junction held 5 bases outside the gene matches. Germline V gene data show CDR1 as SGHNT and CDR2 as YYREEE (reference sequence). The CDR3 covers 14 residues. The CDR3 DNA reads TGTGCCAGCAGCTTACGACAGGGACTCTATGGCTACACCTTC. Protein product: CASSLRQGLYGYTF.

The chain combines TRBV4-1 with TRBJ1-4; D remains ambiguous. The germline gives CDR1 MGHRA, CDR2 YSYEKL. Trimming took 1 base from V and 4 from J, leaving 10 bases between them. CDR3 size: 15 residues. Written as DNA, the CDR3 is TGCGCCAGCAGCCAAGCGGCCAGGAGTAATGAAAAACTGTTTTTT. It translates to CASSQAARSNEKLFF.

This clone is categorized as medium-sized. This chain uses TRBV7-9 with TRBJ1-1, with 7 bases matching TRBD1. Germline V gene data show CDR1 as SEHNR and CDR2 as FQNEAQ (reference sequence). Unmatched junction bases numbered 3, after V lost 2 bases and J lost 0 bases. This CDR3 region has 15 residues. As DNA, the CDR3 is TGTGCCAGCAGCTTACCGACAGGGATGAACACTGAAGCTTTCTTT. Its protein is CASSLPTGMNTEAFF.

The rearrangement uses TRBV6-5 and TRBJ1-1; D gene ambiguous. The CDR3 length is 14 residues. The V gene lost 5 bases and the J gene lost 0 bases, with 10 bases spanning the gap. From germline, CDR1 is MNHEY and CDR2 SVGAGI. The CDR3 protein is CASSPTELNTEAFF. CDR3 DNA sequence: TGTGCCAGCAGTCCCACAGAACTGAACACTGAAGCTTTCTTT.

This sequence joins TRBV5-6 and TRBJ2-1, with D possibly TRBD1 on 5 matching bases. The CDR3 is 17 amino acids. V was pared by 0 bases and J by 8 bases, with 21 bases between. The germline V gene encodes CDR1 SGHDT and CDR2 YYEEEE. Here the CDR3 reads CASSLDEWVPGRDEQFF. In DNA, the CDR3 is TGTGCCAGCAGCTTGGATGAATGGGTTCCAGGCAGGGATGAGCAGTTCTTC.

The chain has TRBV6-2 or TRBV6-3 and TRBJ2-3; 7 bases are a match to TRBD1. Germline values: CDR1 MNHEY, CDR2 SVGEGT. The CDR3 has 11 residues. V shed 6 bases and J 11 bases; nucleotides not matched to a gene: 5. This CDR3 reads CASSLGQKQYF. CDR3 in DNA: TGTGCCAGCAGCCTGGGACAGAAGCAGTATTTT.

This clone came up once. The CDR3 nucleotides read TGTGCCAGCAGCGTAGCGGGAGTTGGCAATCAGCCCCAGCATTTT. This gives the protein CASSVAGVGNQPQHF. The J gene is TRBJ1-5, the V gene TRBV9; D gene unclear. The CDR3 is made up of 15 amino acids. Between the trimmed V and J ends, which lost 0 bases and 2 bases, there was a span of 9 bases. Per germline, CDR1 SGDLS and CDR2 YYNGEE.

V is TRBV15 and J is TRBJ2-2, with D tentatively TRBD1 (6 bases). The germline V gene has CDR1 LNHNV and CDR2 YYDKDF (reference sequence). The CDR3 is 14 residues long. The V and J ends lost 2 bases and 5 bases respectively, with 9 bases between them. The CDR3 DNA sequence: TGTGCCACCAGCAGAATGGACAGAACCGGGGAGCTGTTTTTT. Amino acids: CATSRMDRTGELFF.

V is TRBV9 and J is TRBJ1-2; D is undetermined. CDR1 is SGDLS and CDR2 is YYNGEE in the germline V gene. This CDR3 has 13 residues. The germline V and J ends were trimmed by 0 bases and 2 bases, with 5 bases remaining between them. The CDR3 bases are TGTGCCAGCAGCGTAGGCGCCAACTATGGCTACACCTTC. It specifies CASSVGANYGYTF.

The chain carries TRBV2 and TRBJ2-7, with 11 bases fitting TRBD2. V was pared by 6 bases and J by 7 bases, with 17 bases of the junction left unmatched. Germline CDR1 reads SNHLY; CDR2 reads FYNNEI. The CDR3 totals 17 residues. CDR3 sequence: CASREWRWSSGGAEQYF. The CDR3 region has the DNA TGTGCCAGCAGGGAGTGGAGGTGGAGTAGCGGGGGGGCGGAGCAGTACTTC.

CDR3 bases: TGTGCCAGCAGTTTAGGCGCACAGGGAGGGAAACTGTTTTTT. This sequence encodes CASSLGAQGGKLFF. The chain employs TRBV28 and TRBJ1-4; TRBD1 is a possible D gene (6 bases). Germline V gives CDR1 MDHEN, CDR2 SYDVKM. V gave up 2 bases and J gave up 11 bases, with 15 bases separating them. The CDR3 spans 14 residues.

The V and J genes are TRBV5-1 and TRBJ2-5; a weak D match, TRBD2 (7 bases). V was trimmed by 4 bases and J by 3 bases, leaving 19 bases between them. The germline CDR1 and CDR2 sequences are SGHRS and YFSETQ. The CDR3 runs 16 residues. The CDR3 DNA is TGCGCCAGCAGCCACCGGGGGCCGGGGGGAGAAGAGACCCAGTACTTC. As protein: CASSHRGPGGEETQYF.

J is TRBJ2-3 and V is TRBV6-5, with D maybe TRBD2 (6 bases). This CDR3 region has 14 residues. V was pared by 7 bases and J by 2 bases, with 13 bases between. CDR1 MNHEY and CDR2 SVGAGI come from the germline V gene. DNA of the CDR3: TGTGCCAGCAATCGCGGGACCACCACAGATACGCAGTATTTT. This encodes CASNRGTTTDTQYF.

Only a few counts were recorded for this clone. The gene calls are TRBV6-6 and TRBJ1-2; D unresolved. Germline CDR1 and CDR2: MNHNY and SVGAGI (reference sequence). This CDR3 region has 15 residues. Trimming took 4 bases from V and 2 from J, leaving 14 bases between them. The CDR3 here is CASSSPTLVNYGYTF. The CDR3 DNA reads TGTGCCAGCAGTTCGCCCACACTTGTGAACTATGGCTACACCTTC.

This sequence joins TRBV19 and TRBJ2-3; 9 bases align to TRBD1. With V trimmed by 5 bases and J by 4 bases, 10 bases remained unmatched. CDR1 is LNHDA, CDR2 SQIVND, per germline (reference sequence). The CDR3 loop spans 16 amino acids. The CDR3 coding sequence is TGTGCCAGTAGTCCCGCGTGGGACAGGGTTGCAGATACGCAGTATTTT. It codes for CASSPAWDRVADTQYF.

The CDR3 region has the DNA TGTGCCAGCAGACATGGACAGTACGATTCACCCCTCCACTTT. It codes for CASRHGQYDSPLHF. The chain uses TRBV27 and TRBJ1-6; D perhaps matches TRBD1 (6 bases). The CDR3 runs 14 residues. The germline V gene has CDR1 MNHEY and CDR2 SMNVEV (reference sequence). Trimming removed 6 bases from V and 8 bases from J, with 14 bases in between.

The chain combines TRBV19 with TRBJ1-6; 7 bases are a match to TRBD1. There are 12 residues in the CDR3. Per germline, CDR1 LNHDA and CDR2 SQIVND (reference sequence). With 3 bases clipped from V and 14 bases from J, the junction kept 4 bases outside the gene matches. For the CDR3, the DNA is TGTGCCAGTAGTATTGTTCAGGGGGCCCTCCACTTT. It translates to CASSIVQGALHF.

The rearrangement uses TRBV6-4 and TRBJ2-2; D is unresolved. V was trimmed by 3 bases and J by 5 bases, leaving 7 bases between them. From germline, CDR1 is MRHNA and CDR2 SNTAGT. The CDR3 runs to 13 residues. In DNA, the CDR3 is TGTGCCAGCAGTGAACAGAGAACCGGGGAGCTGTTTTTT. This codes for CASSEQRTGELFF.

The chain carries TRBV27 and TRBJ2-7; the match to TRBD1 covers 8 bases. The V and J ends lost 7 bases and 3 bases, in that order; junction bases with no gene match: 8. Germline CDR1 reads MNHEY; CDR2 reads SMNVEV (reference sequence). The CDR3 is 14 residues long. The CDR3 DNA follows: TGTGCCAGCATGTTGCTGACAGGGGACTACGAGCAGTACTTC. As protein: CASMLLTGDYEQYF.

The CDR3 DNA reads as TGCGCCAGCAGGGGGGGACAGGGTAGCTACGAGCAGTACTTC. Its translation: CASRGGQGSYEQYF. The rearrangement links TRBV5-1 to TRBJ2-7; 9 bases line up with TRBD1. In germline, CDR1 is SGHRS, CDR2 YFSETQ. The V gene end was trimmed by 5 bases and the J gene end by 3 bases; junction bases not matched to a gene: 6. The CDR3 consists of 14 residues.

The V and J genes are TRBV12-3 or TRBV12-4 and TRBJ1-2; 10 bases align to TRBD1. The length of the CDR3 is 13 residues. With 6 bases clipped from V and 6 bases from J, the junction kept 4 bases outside the gene matches. The DNA of the CDR3 is TGTGCCAGCAGCCGGGACAGGGGAAATGGCTACACCTTC. Translating gives CASSRDRGNGYTF.